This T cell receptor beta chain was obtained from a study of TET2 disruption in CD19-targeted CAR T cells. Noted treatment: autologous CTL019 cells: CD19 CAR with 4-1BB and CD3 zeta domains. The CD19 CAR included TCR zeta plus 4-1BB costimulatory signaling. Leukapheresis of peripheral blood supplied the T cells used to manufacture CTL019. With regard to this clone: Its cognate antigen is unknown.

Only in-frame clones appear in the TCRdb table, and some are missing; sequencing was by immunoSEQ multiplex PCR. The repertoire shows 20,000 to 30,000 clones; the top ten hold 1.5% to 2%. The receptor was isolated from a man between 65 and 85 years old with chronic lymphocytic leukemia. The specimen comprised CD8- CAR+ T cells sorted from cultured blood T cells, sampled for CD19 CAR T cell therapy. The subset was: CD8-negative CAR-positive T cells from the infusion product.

CDR3 sequence reads: CASSPRQDSNQPQHF. CDR3 DNA, as far as it was read: TGTGCCAGCTCACCAAGACAGGATAGCAATCAGCCC. V and J are TRBV18 and TRBJ1-5; maybe TRBD1 (6 bases). The CDR3 extends 3 residues past the end of the read, so its final part is completed from the germline J gene. The CDR3 runs 15 residues. Germline V gives CDR1 KGHSH, CDR2 LQKENI. Trimming shortened V by 2 bases and J by 0 bases, and 8 bases separated the two germline ends.